Following are 17 T cell receptor beta chains from one sample sequenced in a study of OX40 agonist ivuxolimab in advanced cancers. Data came from immunoSEQ multiplex PCR; TCRdb stores just in-frame clones and leaves some out. This table has around 150,000 clones, 93% appearing once. The sequencing used CD4+ or CD8+ T cells sorted from blood, collected in a trial of the OX40 agonist ivuxolimab. These receptors came from an adult with an advanced solid tumor such as melanoma, head and neck, liver or kidney cancer.

This chain connects TRBV5-1 to TRBJ1-1; tentatively, D is TRBD1 (6 bases). Per the germline V gene, CDR1 is SGHRS and CDR2 is YFSETQ. The V end was cut by 1 base, the J end by 1 base, with 8 bases between. This CDR3 has 14 amino acids. The CDR3 nucleotides read TGCGCCAGCAGCTTGTGGGGACAGAACACTGAAGCTTTCTTT. This sequence encodes CASSLWGQNTEAFF.

The rearrangement joins TRBV19 to TRBJ2-3; 8 bases are a match to TRBD2. This CDR3 contains 15 residues. V lost 10 bases to trimming and J lost 5 bases; unmatched junction nucleotides: 14. Germline CDR1 and CDR2: LNHDA and SQIVND (reference sequence). This CDR3 is CAIGGPGRAGDTQYF. The CDR3 DNA reads as TGTGCCATTGGGGGCCCCGGGAGGGCCGGAGATACGCAGTATTTT.

The V and J genes are TRBV7-2 and TRBJ2-7; D is tentatively TRBD1 or TRBD2 (5 bases each). Germline CDR1 reads SGHTA; CDR2 reads FQGNSA. The CDR3 loop spans 12 amino acids. Trimming took 3 bases from V and 12 from J, leaving 15 bases between them. DNA of the CDR3: TGTGCCAGCAGCTTTGCGCCGGGACGGCCGTACTTC. This encodes CASSFAPGRPYF.

The chain couples TRBV6-1 to TRBJ1-2, with 9 bases matching TRBD1. The CDR3 extends over 15 amino acids. The trim removed 1 base at V and 7 bases at J, leaving 7 bases unmatched. CDR1 and CDR2 (germline): MNHNS, SASEGT. CDR3 protein: CASSEVPGQGAGYTF. In nucleotides, the CDR3 is TGTGCCAGCAGTGAAGTCCCGGGACAGGGTGCTGGCTACACCTTC.

This clone was seen a handful of times. This chain uses TRBV15 with TRBJ2-2; 9 bases line up with TRBD1. The CDR3 sequence is 15 residues long. Per germline, CDR1 LNHNV and CDR2 YYDKDF (reference sequence). The V segment lost 8 bases and the J segment 6 bases; nucleotides outside the gene matches: 10. The CDR3 bases are TGTGCCACCCGGGGCGGGGGACAGGGATCCGGGGAGCTGTTTTTT. This encodes CATRGGGQGSGELFF.

This clone has only one observation. V gene TRBV25-1 combines with J gene TRBJ1-4, with unresolved D. CDR3 size: 13 residues. CDR1 is MGHDK and CDR2 is SYGVNS in the germline V gene. V was pared by 4 bases and J by 6 bases, with 9 bases between. The CDR3 DNA is TGTGCCAGCAGTGCGTACAGATATGAAAAACTGTTTTTT. Amino acids: CASSAYRYEKLFF.

The rearrangement links TRBV29-1 to TRBJ1-5; TRBD1 is a possible D gene (5 bases). V was pared by 2 bases and J by 5 bases, with 13 bases between. Germline CDR1 SQVTM, CDR2 ANQGSEA. This CDR3 has 14 amino acids. CDR3 residues: CSVELQGVDQPQHF. Written as DNA, the CDR3 is TGCAGCGTTGAACTCCAGGGAGTGGATCAGCCCCAGCATTTT.

The chain couples TRBV5-1 to TRBJ2-3; D unresolved. CDR3 size: 13 residues. V was shortened by 3 bases and J by 2 bases, with 7 bases between the two germline ends. Germline lookup yields CDR1 SGHRS and CDR2 YFSETQ. The CDR3 protein is CASSSLITDTQYF. In DNA form, the CDR3 reads TGCGCCAGCAGCTCACTAATCACAGATACGCAGTATTTT.

The V and J genes are TRBV9 and TRBJ2-2; 7 nucleotides agree with TRBD1. The trim removed 3 bases at V and 0 bases at J, leaving 2 bases unmatched. CDR3 length: 15 amino acids. Germline CDR1 SGDLS, CDR2 YYNGEE. The CDR3 reads CASSAQGTNTGELFF. In DNA form, the CDR3 reads TGTGCCAGCAGCGCACAGGGGACGAACACCGGGGAGCTGTTTTTT.

The genes are TRBV5-1 and TRBJ2-3, with 9 bases fitting TRBD2. There are 14 residues in the CDR3. Losses at the gene ends were 7 bases for V and 2 bases for J; bases not matched to a gene: 5. CDR1 is SGHRS and CDR2 is YFSETQ in the germline V gene. The CDR3 sequence is CASRSSGDTDTQYF. The CDR3 DNA follows: TGCGCCAGCCGGTCTAGCGGGGACACAGATACGCAGTATTTT.

This rearrangement joins TRBV18 to TRBJ2-5, with 7 bases fitting TRBD1. V lost 4 bases, J lost 5 bases, and 4 bases stayed unmatched. The germline CDR1 and CDR2 sequences are KGHSH and LQKENI. The CDR3 is 13 amino acids. CDR3 nucleotides: TGTGCCAGCTCACTAAACAGGGGCGAGACCCAGTACTTC. This gives the protein CASSLNRGETQYF. The full variable domain, completed using reference TRBV18 and TRBJ2-5, is NAGVMQNPRHLVRRRGQEARLRCSPMKGHSHVYWYRQLPEEGLKFMVYLQKENIIDESGMPKERFSAEFPKEGPSILRIQQVVRGDSAAYFCASSLNRGETQYFGPGTRLLVL.

V gene TRBV28 combines with J gene TRBJ2-1, with D possibly TRBD2 on 6 matching bases. The length of the CDR3 is 15 residues. Trimming removed 5 bases at V and 4 bases at J, with 15 bases between. Germline lookup yields CDR1 MDHEN and CDR2 SYDVKM. The CDR3 region is CASSPRTAGYNEQFF. DNA of the CDR3: TGTGCCAGCAGTCCCCGGACGGCGGGATACAATGAGCAGTTCTTC. Filled out from reference TRBV28 and TRBJ2-1, the complete variable domain reads DVKVTQSSRYLVKRTGEKVFLECVQDMDHENMFWYRQDPGLGLRLIYFSYDVKMKEKGDIPEGYSVSREKKERFSLILESASTNQTSMYLCASSPRTAGYNEQFFGPGTRLTVL.

The chain links TRBV28 to TRBJ1-2; tentative D call: TRBD1 (6 bases). Per the germline V gene, CDR1 is MDHEN and CDR2 is SYDVKM. The CDR3 loop spans 13 amino acids. With 5 bases removed from V and 2 bases from J, the gap between germline ends came to 9 bases. CDR3 bases: TGTGCCAGCAGTCCACAGGGAAACTATGGCTACACCTTC. Translated, it gives CASSPQGNYGYTF.

The rearrangement links TRBV5-1 to TRBJ1-4; the D gene is possibly TRBD1 (5 bases). The V and J ends lost 4 bases and 8 bases respectively, with 9 bases between them. Germline CDR1 reads SGHRS; CDR2 reads YFSETQ. CDR3 size: 12 residues. The CDR3 loop is CASSPRDEKLFF. The CDR3 DNA sequence: TGCGCCAGCAGCCCCAGGGACGAAAAACTGTTTTTT.

V and J are TRBV10-3 and TRBJ1-1; TRBD1 matches 9 bases. The CDR3 loop spans 12 amino acids. Germline CDR1 is ENHRY and CDR2 is SYGVKD. V shed 6 bases, J shed 7 bases, and the junction held 3 bases outside the gene matches. The CDR3 nucleotides read TGTGCCATCAGGGGACAGGGAGGTGAAGCTTTCTTT. This encodes CAIRGQGGEAFF.

V and J are TRBV15 and TRBJ2-5, with 7 nucleotides matching TRBD2. The J call may be mistaken, given a closer DNA end match to TRBJ2-7. The CDR3 is 16 amino acids. Germline V gene data show CDR1 as LNHNV and CDR2 as YYDKDF (reference sequence). DNA for the CDR3: TGTGCCACCAGCAGAGATTGGGCTAGCGGCTCCTACGAGCAGTACTTC. Protein: CATSRDWASGSYEQYF.

This chain joins TRBV2 and TRBJ2-7; 12 bases map to TRBD2. CDR1 is SNHLY and CDR2 is FYNNEI in the germline V gene. V was pared by 5 bases and J by 6 bases, with 11 bases of the junction left unmatched. This CDR3 has 16 amino acids. Here the CDR3 reads CASSKTSGGPSVEQYF. As DNA, the CDR3 is TGTGCCAGCAGTAAGACTAGCGGGGGCCCTTCGGTCGAGCAGTACTTC.